A selection of T cell receptor beta chains follows, all from one sample in a study of blood T cell repertoires in COVID-19. Using immunoSEQ multiplex PCR, the repertoire was profiled, and TCRdb retains in-frame clones only, with some absent. There are more than 200,000 clones in the sample; around 84% occur only once, and 4.2% lies in the top ten. The sample consisted of peripheral blood. These receptors originate from a man aged 55 to 70 with acute or convalescent COVID-19. CDR3s include the opening cysteine and the closing phenylalanine or tryptophan. The D gene is left open where the match is weak. For some rows the clone size is stated as once, few or many, or as a class when expanded; others skip it.

>TRBV24-1|TRBJ2-1|NA|TRBD2
TGTGCCACCAGTGAGGGTACTAGCGTTACCCACAATGAGCAGTTCTTC
CATSEGTSVTHNEQFF
>TRBV30|TRBJ1-5|NA|NA
TGTGCCTGGGGCCAGGGTCAGCCCCAGCATTTT
CAWGQGQPQHF
>TRBV7-8|TRBJ2-1|NA|TRBD1
TGTGCCAGCAGCTTAGGGGGCCAGGGGGCAGGGTACAATGAGCAGTTCTTC
CASSLGGQGAGYNEQFF
>TRBV19|TRBJ2-2|NA|NA
TGTGCCAGTAATTATCAGGCCGGGGAGCTGTTTTTT
CASNYQAGELFF
>TRBV4-1|TRBJ2-1|NA|NA
TGCGCCAGCAGCCACGGGCGGTTTGCGGGTCACAATGAGCAGTTCTTC
CASSHGRFAGHNEQFF
>TRBV21-1|TRBJ2-7|NA|NA
TGTGCCAGCAGCAATTGGGGACAGAGAAGCTTCTACGAGCAGTACTTC
CASSNWGQRSFYEQYF
>TRBV6-5|TRBJ2-7|NA|TRBD1
TGTGCCAGCAGGGACAGGCGCTACGAGCAGTACTTC
CASRDRRYEQYF
>TRBV4-2|TRBJ1-1|NA|NA
TGTGCCAGCAGCCAAGATCTGAGGGCACGGGTGAACACTGAAGCTTTCTTT
CASSQDLRARVNTEAFF
>TRBV7-9|TRBJ1-4|NA|NA
TGTGCCAGCAGCCCGATAAGGAGCCGGGAAAAACTGTTTTTT
CASSPIRSREKLFF
>TRBV20-1|TRBJ2-7|NA|TRBD2
TGCAGTGCTAGTGGGACTAGCGGGAGACGGAGCGGCGAGCAGTACTTC
CSASGTSGRRSGEQYF
>TRBV6-6|TRBJ1-4|NA|TRBD1
TGTGCCAGCAGTCCGACCAGACAGGGAAGGAGGTTAGGGGCAACTAATGAAAAACTGTTTTTT
CASSPTRQGRRLGATNEKLFF
>TRBV4-3|TRBJ2-5|NA|NA
TGCGCCAGCAGCCTCCTCGGGACACCAGAGACCCAGTACTTC
CASSLLGTPETQYF
>TRBV9|TRBJ1-2|NA|NA
TGTGCCAGCAGCCCCCGCGGGGGGGTCTCTAACTATGGCTACACCTTC
CASSPRGGVSNYGYTF
>TRBV2|TRBJ1-1|NA|NA
TGTGCCAGCAGCGCGAGAAGGGGCACTGAAGCTTTCTTT
CASSARRGTEAFF
>TRBV9|TRBJ2-5|NA|TRBD2
TGTGCCAGCAGCGTAGGGCCAGCGGGGGGGCAAGAGACCCAGTACTTC
CASSVGPAGGQETQYF
>TRBV11-1|TRBJ2-1|few|NA
TGTGCCAGCAGCGCCCGGGGGAACTACAATGAGCAGTTCTTC
CASSARGNYNEQFF
>TRBV5-1|TRBJ1-1|once|NA
TGCGCCAGCGGAACGCTGGGGGCCCCAGTGTCTGAAGCTTTCTTT
CASGTLGAPVSEAFF
>TRBV9|TRBJ1-2|NA|NA
TGTGCCAGCCAAGCGGCCTATGGCTACACCTTC
CASQAAYGYTF
>TRBV28|TRBJ2-7|NA|TRBD1
TGTGCCAGCAGGACCGGGACAGGGTACTACGAGCAGTACTTC
CASRTGTGYYEQYF
>TRBV9|TRBJ2-5|NA|TRBD2
TGTGCCAGCAGCGTAGGGACTAGCGGGAGGGCCAGATACGAGTCTCAAGAGACCCAGTACTTC
CASSVGTSGRARYESQETQYF
>TRBV7-2|TRBJ1-1|once|TRBD1
TGTGCCAGCAGCTTAGTTTCTGGACAGGGGATCTACACTGAAGCTTTCTTT
CASSLVSGQGIYTEAFF
>TRBV7-3|TRBJ2-1|NA|TRBD2
TGTGCCAGCAGCTTAACCCTAGCGGGAGGGCCCGGGTCCTACAATGAGCAGTTCTTC
CASSLTLAGGPGSYNEQFF
>TRBV3-1/TRBV3-2|TRBJ1-5|NA|TRBD1
TGTGCCAGCAGCCGGGGACAGGGGAGGCAGCCCCAGCATTTT
CASSRGQGRQPQHF
>TRBV10-2|TRBJ2-1|NA|NA
TGCGCCAGCAGTGAGCGTAATGAGCAGTTCTTC
CASSERNEQFF
>TRBV5-1|TRBJ2-1|NA|NA
TGCGCCAGCAGCCCGGCGGGTTCCTGGGAGCAGTTCTTC
CASSPAGSWEQFF
>TRBV6-2/TRBV6-3|TRBJ2-7|NA|TRBD1
TGTGCCAGCAGTTATTCCGGGACAGGGGCCCCGGGACAGTACTTC
CASSYSGTGAPGQYF
>TRBV19|TRBJ2-7|NA|NA
TGTGCCAGTAGTCCCCGGAGGGGCGAGCAGTACTTC
CASSPRRGEQYF
>TRBV5-1|TRBJ2-5|NA|TRBD2
TGCGCCAGCAGAATTACGGGAGGACTACAAGAGACCCAGTACTTC
CASRITGGLQETQYF
>TRBV7-3|TRBJ2-7|NA|TRBD1
TGTGCCAGCAGCTCAAAAGCACATGACAGGGGTTACGAGCAGTACTTC
CASSSKAHDRGYEQYF
>TRBV12-3/TRBV12-4|TRBJ2-7|once|NA
TGTGCCAGCAGGCGGTCCGGCTCCTACGAGCAGTACTTC
CASRRSGSYEQYF
>TRBV10-3|TRBJ1-3|NA|NA
TGTGCCATCAGTAGAGACCGCGGAAGCTCTGGAAACACCATATATTTT
CAISRDRGSSGNTIYF
>TRBV29-1|TRBJ1-2|NA|NA
TGCAGCGTTGAACAGAACTATGGCTACACCTTC
CSVEQNYGYTF
>TRBV6-5|TRBJ1-5|NA|TRBD1
TGTGCCAGCGGACAACAGGGGGGCCGCAATCAGCCCCAGCATTTT
CASGQQGGRNQPQHF
>TRBV7-2|TRBJ2-4|once|TRBD1
TGTGCCAGCAGCTTAGGGACAGGAGGAAACATTCAGTACTTC
CASSLGTGGNIQYF
>TRBV28|TRBJ1-3|NA|NA
TGTGCCAGCAGTTTTGTCCCCCTCGGAGGCGACCCTGTGGGCCGCTCTGGAAACACCATATATTTT
CASSFVPLGGDPVGRSGNTIYF
>TRBV5-8|TRBJ2-2|NA|TRBD2
TGTGCCAGCAGCCTTAGACTAGCGGGGACCGGGGAGCTGTTTTTT
CASSLRLAGTGELFF
>TRBV6-5|TRBJ2-7|NA|TRBD1
TGTGCCAGCATGGGGACAGGGAGCTCCTACGAGCAGTACTTC
CASMGTGSSYEQYF
>TRBV5-1|TRBJ1-6|NA|NA
TGCGCCAGCAGCTCTGGGCTACAGGCCCTTCAGAATTCACCCCTCCACTTT
CASSSGLQALQNSPLHF
>TRBV28|TRBJ1-1|NA|TRBD1
TGTGCCAGCAGTTTTTGGCAGGGGGCGAATACTGAAGCTTTCTTT
CASSFWQGANTEAFF
>TRBV6-2/TRBV6-3|TRBJ1-2|once|NA
TGTGCCAGCAGTGGGGGCCGCTATGGCTACACCTTC
CASSGGRYGYTF
>TRBV15|TRBJ2-2|NA|NA
TGTGCCACCAGCAGAGGACACGAAGCGAACACCGGGGAGCTGTTTTTT
CATSRGHEANTGELFF
>TRBV20-1|TRBJ2-2|few|NA
TGCAGTGCTAGTGGTTATACTGATACCGGGGCCGGGGAGCTGTTTTTT
CSASGYTDTGAGELFF
>TRBV4-1|TRBJ1-4|NA|TRBD1
TGCGCCAGCAGCAGAATGGGACAGGGAGAGGAAAAACTGTTTTTT
CASSRMGQGEEKLFF
>TRBV4-3|TRBJ1-4|NA|NA
TGCGCCAGCAGCCAAGCACAGGGAAGCATGGGAGAAAAACTGTTTTTT
CASSQAQGSMGEKLFF
>TRBV7-3|TRBJ2-1|NA|TRBD2
TGTGCCAGCAGCCTAGGACTAGCGGGTTTAAATGAGCAGTTCTTC
CASSLGLAGLNEQFF
>TRBV7-3|TRBJ2-5|NA|NA
TGTGCCAGCAGCACCACCGGGACAAACAAGGGGGAGACCCAGTACTTC
CASSTTGTNKGETQYF
>TRBV3-1/TRBV3-2|TRBJ1-4|NA|NA
TGTGCCAGCAGCCGCGCCCGGAATGAAAAACTGTTTTTT
CASSRARNEKLFF
>TRBV2|TRBJ1-1|few|NA
TGTGCCAGCAATCGGGACACCAACACTGAAGCTTTCTTT
CASNRDTNTEAFF
>TRBV5-1|TRBJ2-7|NA|NA
TGCGCCAGCAGCTGGGGAGAACCCTCCCACGAGCAGTACTTC
CASSWGEPSHEQYF
>TRBV5-1|TRBJ1-3|few|TRBD1
TGCGCCAGCAGCTTTTCCGGGACAGGGGCTGGAAACACCATATATTTT
CASSFSGTGAGNTIYF
>TRBV7-9|TRBJ2-3|once|TRBD1
TGTGCCAGCCTTCCGACGACAGGGGCAACGGATACGCAGTATTTT
CASLPTTGATDTQYF
>TRBV7-3|TRBJ2-5|NA|TRBD2
TGTGCCAGCAGCTTAACTAGCGGGGCCTCGGAGGGAGAGACCCAGTACTTC
CASSLTSGASEGETQYF
>TRBV28|TRBJ2-1|NA|TRBD1
TGTGCCAGCACCCGGACAGGGTCGGACAATGAGCAGTTCTTC
CASTRTGSDNEQFF
>TRBV29-1|TRBJ2-3|NA|NA
TGCAGCGTTGAAGGGGGCAAGAACACAGATACGCAGTATTTT
CSVEGGKNTDTQYF
>TRBV5-1|TRBJ2-7|NA|TRBD2
TGCGCCAGCAGCCAAGGACTAGCCTACGAGCAGTACTTC
CASSQGLAYEQYF
>TRBV28|TRBJ1-4|NA|NA
TGTGCCAGCAGACCCCCCGACAGTAATGAAAAACTGTTTTTT
CASRPPDSNEKLFF
>TRBV18|TRBJ1-3|NA|TRBD1
TGTGCCAGCTCACCGAGACAGGGCGGCTCTGGAAACACCATATATTTT
CASSPRQGGSGNTIYF
>TRBV3-1/TRBV3-2|TRBJ2-3|NA|TRBD2
TGTGCCACCCTAGCGGGGGGTTCCGGAACGCAGTATTTT
CATLAGGSGTQYF
>TRBV30|TRBJ2-7|NA|TRBD2
TGTGCCTGGAGTGTAGGTGGGTTAGCGGGGATTTACGAGCAGTACTTC
CAWSVGGLAGIYEQYF